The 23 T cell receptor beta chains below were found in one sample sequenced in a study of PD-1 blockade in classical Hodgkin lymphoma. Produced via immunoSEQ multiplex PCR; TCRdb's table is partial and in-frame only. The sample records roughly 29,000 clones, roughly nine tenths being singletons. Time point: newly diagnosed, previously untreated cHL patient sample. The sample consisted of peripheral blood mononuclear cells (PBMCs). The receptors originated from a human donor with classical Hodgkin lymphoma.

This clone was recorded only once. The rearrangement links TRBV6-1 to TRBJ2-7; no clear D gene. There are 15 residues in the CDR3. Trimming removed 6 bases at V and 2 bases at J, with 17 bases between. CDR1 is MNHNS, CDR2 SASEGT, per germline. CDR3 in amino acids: CASSSYWGSTYEQYF. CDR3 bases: TGTGCCAGCAGCAGCTATTGGGGATCCACCTACGAGCAGTACTTC.

Here the CDR3 reads CASSARLAGDGEQYF. CDR3 nucleotides: TGTGCCAGCAGCGCCAGACTAGCGGGAGATGGAGAGCAGTACTTC. The chain recombines TRBV2 with TRBJ2-7; 12 bases line up with TRBD2. Germline CDR1 SNHLY, CDR2 FYNNEI. The V and J ends lost 6 bases and 7 bases, in that order; junction bases with no gene match: 10. The CDR3 contains 15 residues.

The CDR3 DNA follows: TGTGCCATCAGTGAGTCGGGGGACTACAACGAGCAGTACTTC. This sequence encodes CAISESGDYNEQYF. The chain is built from TRBV10-3 and TRBJ2-7; TRBD2 agrees at 7 bases. CDR3 size: 14 residues. V lost 0 bases to trimming and J lost 5 bases; unmatched junction nucleotides: 4. Germline assignment: CDR1 ENHRY and CDR2 SYGVKD.

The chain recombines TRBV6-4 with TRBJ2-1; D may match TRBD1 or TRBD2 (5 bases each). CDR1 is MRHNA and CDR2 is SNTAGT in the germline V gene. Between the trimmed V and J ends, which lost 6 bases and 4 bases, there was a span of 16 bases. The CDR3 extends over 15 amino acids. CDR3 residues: CASSQTGTAYNEQFF. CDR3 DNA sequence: TGTGCCAGCAGCCAGACCGGGACGGCTTACAATGAGCAGTTCTTC.

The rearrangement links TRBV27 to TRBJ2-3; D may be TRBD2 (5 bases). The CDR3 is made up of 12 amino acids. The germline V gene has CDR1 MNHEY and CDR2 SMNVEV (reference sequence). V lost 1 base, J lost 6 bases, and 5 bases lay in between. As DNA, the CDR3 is TGTGCCAGCAGTTTATGGAGGGATACGCAGTATTTT. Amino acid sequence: CASSLWRDTQYF.

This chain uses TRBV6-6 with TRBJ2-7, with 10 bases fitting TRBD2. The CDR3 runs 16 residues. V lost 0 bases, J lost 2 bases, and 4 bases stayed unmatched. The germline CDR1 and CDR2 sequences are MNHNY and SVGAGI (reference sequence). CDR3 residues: CASSYSLAGITYEQYF. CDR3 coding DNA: TGTGCCAGCAGTTACTCACTAGCGGGAATCACCTACGAGCAGTACTTC.

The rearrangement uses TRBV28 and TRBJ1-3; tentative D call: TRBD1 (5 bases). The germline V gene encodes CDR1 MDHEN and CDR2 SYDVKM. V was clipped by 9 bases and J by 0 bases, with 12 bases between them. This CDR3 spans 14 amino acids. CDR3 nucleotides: TGTGCCAGTGGGGACCCAAGCTCTGGAAACACCATATATTTT. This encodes CASGDPSSGNTIYF.

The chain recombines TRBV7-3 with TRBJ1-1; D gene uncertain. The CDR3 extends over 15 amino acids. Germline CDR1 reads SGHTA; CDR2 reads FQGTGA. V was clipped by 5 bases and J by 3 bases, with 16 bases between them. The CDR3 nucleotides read TGTGCCAGCAGCCCCGGCGGACGGCGGGACACTGAAGCTTTCTTT. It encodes CASSPGGRRDTEAFF.

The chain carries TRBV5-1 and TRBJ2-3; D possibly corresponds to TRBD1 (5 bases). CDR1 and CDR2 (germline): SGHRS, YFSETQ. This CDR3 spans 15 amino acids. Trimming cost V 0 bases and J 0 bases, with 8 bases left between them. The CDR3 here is CASSLGPGSTDTQYF. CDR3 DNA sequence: TGCGCCAGCAGCTTGGGGCCAGGGAGCACAGATACGCAGTATTTT.

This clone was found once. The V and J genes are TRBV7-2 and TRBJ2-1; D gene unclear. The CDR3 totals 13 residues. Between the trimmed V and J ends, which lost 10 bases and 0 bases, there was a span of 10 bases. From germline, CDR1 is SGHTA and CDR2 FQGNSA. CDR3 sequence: CAIVPSSYNEQFF. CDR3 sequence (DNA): TGTGCCATCGTACCGAGCTCCTACAATGAGCAGTTCTTC. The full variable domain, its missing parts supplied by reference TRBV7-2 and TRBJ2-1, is GAGVSQSPSNKVTEKGKDVELRCDPISGHTALYWYRQSLGQGLEFLIYFQGNSAPDKSGLPSDRFSAERTGGSVSTLTIQRTQQEDSAVYLCAIVPSSYNEQFFGPGTRLTVL.

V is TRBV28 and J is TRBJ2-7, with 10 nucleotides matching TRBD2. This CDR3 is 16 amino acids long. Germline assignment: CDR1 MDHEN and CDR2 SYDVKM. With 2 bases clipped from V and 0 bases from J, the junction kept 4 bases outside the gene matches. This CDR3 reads CASSLVASGSSYEQYF. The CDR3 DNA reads TGTGCCAGCAGTTTAGTGGCTAGCGGGAGCTCCTACGAGCAGTACTTC.

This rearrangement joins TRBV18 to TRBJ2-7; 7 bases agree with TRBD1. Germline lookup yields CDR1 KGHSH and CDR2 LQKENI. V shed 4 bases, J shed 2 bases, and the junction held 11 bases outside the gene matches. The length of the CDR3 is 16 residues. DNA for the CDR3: TGTGCCAGCTCACTTACCGGGACAGTTAGAACCTACGAGCAGTACTTC. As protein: CASSLTGTVRTYEQYF.

The CDR3 loop reads CASRDGTSGTTDTQYF. Written as DNA, the CDR3 is TGTGCCAGCAGGGATGGGACTAGCGGAACCACAGATACGCAGTATTTT. The chain carries TRBV7-2 and TRBJ2-3, with 11 positions matching TRBD2. The germline gives CDR1 SGHTA, CDR2 FQGNSA. CDR3 length equals 16 residues. Germline trimming cut 6 bases from V and 2 bases from J; bases unmatched to any gene: 7. Full variable domain (outside the CDR3, taken from reference TRBV7-2 and TRBJ2-3): GAGVSQSPSNKVTEKGKDVELRCDPISGHTALYWYRQSLGQGLEFLIYFQGNSAPDKSGLPSDRFSAERTGGSVSTLTIQRTQQEDSAVYLCASRDGTSGTTDTQYFGPGTRLTVL.

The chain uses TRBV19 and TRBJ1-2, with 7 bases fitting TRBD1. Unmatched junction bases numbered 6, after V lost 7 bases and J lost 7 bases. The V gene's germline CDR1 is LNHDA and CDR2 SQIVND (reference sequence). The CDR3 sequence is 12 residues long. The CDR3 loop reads CASTDRVSGYTF. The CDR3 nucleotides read TGTGCCAGTACAGACAGGGTGAGTGGCTACACCTTC.

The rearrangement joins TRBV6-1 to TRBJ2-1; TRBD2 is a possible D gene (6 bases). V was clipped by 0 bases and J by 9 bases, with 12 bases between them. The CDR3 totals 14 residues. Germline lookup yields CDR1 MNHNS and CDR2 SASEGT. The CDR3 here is CASSEASGVTEQFF. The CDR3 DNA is TGTGCCAGCAGTGAAGCCTCGGGAGTGACTGAGCAGTTCTTC.

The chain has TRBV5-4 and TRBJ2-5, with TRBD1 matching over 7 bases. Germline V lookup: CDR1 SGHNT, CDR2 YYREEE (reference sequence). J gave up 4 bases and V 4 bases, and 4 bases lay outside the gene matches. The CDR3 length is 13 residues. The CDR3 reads CASSTDRVETQYF. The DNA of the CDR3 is TGTGCCAGCAGCACCGACAGGGTAGAGACCCAGTACTTC.

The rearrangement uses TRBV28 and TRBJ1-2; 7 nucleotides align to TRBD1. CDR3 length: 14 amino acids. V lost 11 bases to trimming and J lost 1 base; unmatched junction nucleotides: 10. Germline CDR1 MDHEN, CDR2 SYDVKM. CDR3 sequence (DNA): TGTGCCGTCCGGAAGCAGGGGGGTAACTATGGCTACACCTTC. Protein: CAVRKQGGNYGYTF.

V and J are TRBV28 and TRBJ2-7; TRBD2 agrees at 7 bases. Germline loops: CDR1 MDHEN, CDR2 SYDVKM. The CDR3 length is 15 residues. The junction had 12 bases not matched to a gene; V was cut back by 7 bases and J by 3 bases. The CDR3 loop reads CASTRGAGVGYEQYF. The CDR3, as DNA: TGTGCCAGCACCCGTGGGGCGGGAGTAGGCTACGAGCAGTACTTC.

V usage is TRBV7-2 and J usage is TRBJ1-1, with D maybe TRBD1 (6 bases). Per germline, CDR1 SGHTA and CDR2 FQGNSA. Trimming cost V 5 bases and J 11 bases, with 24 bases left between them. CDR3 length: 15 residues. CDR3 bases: TGTGCCAGCAGCCCCCCCGGTATGGGGGCGCGTGCTGCTTTCTTT. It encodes CASSPPGMGARAAFF.

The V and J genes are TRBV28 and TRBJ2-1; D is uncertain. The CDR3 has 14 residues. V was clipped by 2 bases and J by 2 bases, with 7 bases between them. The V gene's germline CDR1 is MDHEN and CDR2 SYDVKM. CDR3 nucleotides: TGTGCCAGCAGTTTACCGACTGCCTACAATGAGCAGTTCTTC. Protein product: CASSLPTAYNEQFF.

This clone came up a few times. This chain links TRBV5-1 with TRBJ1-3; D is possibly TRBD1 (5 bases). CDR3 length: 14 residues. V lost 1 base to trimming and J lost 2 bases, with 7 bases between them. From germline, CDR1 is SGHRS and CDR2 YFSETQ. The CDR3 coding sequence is TGCGCCAGCAGCTTGACAGGTACTGGAAACACCATATATTTT. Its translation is CASSLTGTGNTIYF.

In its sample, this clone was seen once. The CDR3 here is CASSLTLYPKYEKLFF. Written as DNA, the CDR3 is TGTGCCAGCAGCTTAACCCTGTACCCGAAATATGAAAAACTGTTTTTT. The V gene is TRBV7-8, the J gene TRBJ1-4; D is uncertain. V lost 2 bases and J 6 bases, leaving 16 bases between the germline ends. The length of the CDR3 is 16 residues. Germline V CDR1 and CDR2: SGHVS, FQNEAQ.

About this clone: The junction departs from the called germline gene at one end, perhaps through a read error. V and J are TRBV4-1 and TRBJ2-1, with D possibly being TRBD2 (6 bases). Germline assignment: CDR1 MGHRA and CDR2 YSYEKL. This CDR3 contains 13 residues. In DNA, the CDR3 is TGCGCCAGCAGCCAAGGAGGAGGGATTGAGCGGTTCTTC. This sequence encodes CASSQGGGIERFF.